Below are 7 T cell receptor beta chains sequenced from a single sample in a study of OX40 agonist ivuxolimab in advanced cancers. Clones were read by immunoSEQ multiplex PCR, and TCRdb kept only the in-frame ones, dropping some. Of 65,000 to 100,000 clones listed, roughly 94% were seen once; the top ten hold around 10%. The input for sequencing was CD4+ or CD8+ T cells sorted from blood, taken in a trial of the OX40 agonist ivuxolimab. The receptors originated from an adult with an advanced solid tumor such as melanoma, head and neck, liver or kidney cancer.

This clone was picked up one time. The genes are TRBV7-2 and TRBJ2-3, with 9 bases aligning to TRBD2. The CDR3 runs to 15 residues. Germline V CDR1 and CDR2: SGHTA, FQGNSA. The junction had 4 bases not matched to a gene; V was cut back by 4 bases and J by 2 bases. The CDR3 nucleotides read TGTGCCAGCAGCTCAATAGCGGGGGCCACAGATACGCAGTATTTT. Its protein product is CASSSIAGATDTQYF.

This clone was detected only once. This chain connects TRBV27 to TRBJ1-1, with a possible D match to TRBD1 (6 bases). CDR3 length: 13 residues. The germline gives CDR1 MNHEY, CDR2 SMNVEV (reference sequence). V lost 6 bases and J 5 bases, leaving 13 bases between the germline ends. The chain's CDR3 is CASRLGAWTEAFF. CDR3 bases: TGTGCCAGCAGGTTGGGGGCATGGACTGAAGCTTTCTTT.

The chain carries TRBV7-9 and TRBJ2-2, with 10 bases lining up with TRBD2. CDR1 is SEHNR, CDR2 FQNEAQ, per germline (reference sequence). Trimming removed 5 bases from V and 5 bases from J; junction bases left unmatched: 8. The CDR3 is 16 residues long. The CDR3 nucleotides are TGTGCCAGCAGCCCGAGGACTAGCGGAGGAACCGGGGAGCTGTTTTTT. As protein: CASSPRTSGGTGELFF.

The rearrangement joins TRBV4-2 to TRBJ2-1; 8 positions match TRBD2. Germline lookup yields CDR1 LGHNA and CDR2 YNFKEQ. This CDR3 region has 16 residues. V shed 1 base and J 4 bases; nucleotides not matched to a gene: 6. CDR3 amino acids: CASSQAAGVGYNEQFF. In nucleotides, the CDR3 is TGTGCCAGCAGCCAAGCAGCGGGAGTGGGTTACAATGAGCAGTTCTTC.

This chain uses TRBV11-2 with TRBJ2-1, with 9 bases fitting TRBD2. Germline V gene lookup returns CDR1 SGHAT and CDR2 FQNNGV. J was trimmed by 4 bases and V by 1 base; bases with no gene match: 2. This CDR3 comprises 15 residues. The CDR3 reads CASSLASGDYNEQFF. The CDR3 DNA follows: TGTGCCAGCAGCTTAGCTAGCGGGGATTACAATGAGCAGTTCTTC. Using reference TRBV11-2 and TRBJ2-1 for the parts outside the CDR3, the full variable domain is EAGVAQSPRYKIIEKRQSVAFWCNPISGHATLYWYQQILGQGPKLLIQFQNNGVVDDSQLPKDRFSAERLKGVDSTLKIQPAKLEDSAVYLCASSLASGDYNEQFFGPGTRLTVL.

This chain connects TRBV27 to TRBJ2-7; D gene unclear. Trimming pared 2 bases from V and 1 base from J, leaving 6 bases between. Germline assignment: CDR1 MNHEY and CDR2 SMNVEV (reference sequence). The CDR3 has 13 residues. CDR3 coding DNA: TGTGCCAGCAGTTTAGCCGGATCCTACGAGCAGTACTTC. Translation: CASSLAGSYEQYF.

The rearrangement links TRBV19 to TRBJ2-7; no clear D gene. Germline assignment: CDR1 LNHDA and CDR2 SQIVND (reference sequence). V was trimmed by 7 bases and J by 0 bases, leaving 7 bases between them. This CDR3 is 12 amino acids long. The CDR3 DNA follows: TGTGCCAGTACTTCGAGCTCCTACGAGCAGTACTTC. Translation: CASTSSSYEQYF.